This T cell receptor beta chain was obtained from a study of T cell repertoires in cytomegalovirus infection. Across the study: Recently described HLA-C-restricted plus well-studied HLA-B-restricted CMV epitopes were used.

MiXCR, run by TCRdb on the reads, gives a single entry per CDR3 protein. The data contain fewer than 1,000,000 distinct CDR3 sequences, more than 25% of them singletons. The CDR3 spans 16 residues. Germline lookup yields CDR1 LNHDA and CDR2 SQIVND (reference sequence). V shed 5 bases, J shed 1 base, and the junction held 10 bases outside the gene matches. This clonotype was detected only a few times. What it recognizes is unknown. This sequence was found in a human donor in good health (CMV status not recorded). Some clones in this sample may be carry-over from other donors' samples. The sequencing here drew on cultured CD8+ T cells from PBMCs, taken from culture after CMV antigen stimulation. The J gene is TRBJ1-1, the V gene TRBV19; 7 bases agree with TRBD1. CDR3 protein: CASSLRDSATNTEAFF. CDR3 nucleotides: TGTGCCAGTAGTCTCCGGGACAGCGCTACGAACACTGAAGCTTTCTTT.